What follows are 5 T cell receptor beta chains derived from one specimen sequenced in a study of blood T cell repertoires in COVID-19. The assay was immunoSEQ multiplex PCR, and TCRdb's table has in-frame clones only and misses some. The repertoire holds roughly 250,000 clones, with less than 90% as singletons. Sequencing input: PBMCs or T cells enriched from blood (not recorded which). These receptors all come from a woman aged 45-65 years who had recovered from COVID-19.

The chain combines TRBV9 with TRBJ1-2; 9 bases line up with TRBD1. Per germline, CDR1 SGDLS and CDR2 YYNGEE. The CDR3 consists of 14 residues. V trimming: 1 base; J trimming: 13 bases; junction bases outside the gene matches: 11. This CDR3 is CASSVLRTGEIITF. CDR3 nucleotides: TGTGCCAGCAGCGTATTACGGACAGGGGAAATAATCACCTTC.

The rearrangement uses TRBV19 and TRBJ2-1, with a possible D match to TRBD1 (5 bases). Germline CDR1 is LNHDA and CDR2 is SQIVND (reference sequence). V lost 2 bases, J lost 3 bases, and 11 bases lay in between. The CDR3 spans 15 residues. The CDR3 nucleotides read TGTGCCAGTAGTATACGCAACAGGTACTACAATGAGCAGTTCTTC. Protein: CASSIRNRYYNEQFF. The whole variable domain, filled in from reference TRBV19 and TRBJ2-1, reads DGGITQSPKYLFRKEGQNVTLSCEQNLNHDAMYWYRQDPGQGLRLIYYSQIVNDFQKGDIAEGYSVSREKKESFPLTVTSAQKNPTAFYLCASSIRNRYYNEQFFGPGTRLTVL.

V gene TRBV7-2 combines with J gene TRBJ2-7, with TRBD2 matching over 14 bases. The CDR3 consists of 15 residues. Germline CDR1 reads SGHTA; CDR2 reads FQGNSA. J was trimmed by 9 bases and V by 7 bases; bases with no gene match: 11. CDR3 sequence reads: CASTLSGTSGSGQYF. The DNA of the CDR3 is TGTGCCAGCACCCTATCCGGGACTAGCGGGAGCGGGCAGTACTTC.

This chain connects TRBV19 to TRBJ2-2; D might be TRBD1 (5 bases). The germline gives CDR1 LNHDA, CDR2 SQIVND (reference sequence). V lost 10 bases, J lost 6 bases, and 15 bases lay in between. The CDR3 runs to 13 residues. In DNA, the CDR3 is TGTGCCATTAAAGGGGTTTGGTCCGGGGAGCTGTTTTTT. Translation gives CAIKGVWSGELFF. Supplemented by reference TRBV19 and TRBJ2-2, the full variable domain reads DGGITQSPKYLFRKEGQNVTLSCEQNLNHDAMYWYRQDPGQGLRLIYYSQIVNDFQKGDIAEGYSVSREKKESFPLTVTSAQKNPTAFYLCAIKGVWSGELFFGEGSRLTVL.

The chain uses TRBV6-2 or TRBV6-3 and TRBJ2-1; 9 bases align to TRBD2. The CDR3 extends over 17 amino acids. V dropped 2 bases and J dropped 2; count of bases not matched to a gene: 7. Germline loops: CDR1 MNHEY, CDR2 SVGEGT. For the CDR3, the DNA is TGTGCCAGCAGTTACGAGGCGGGAGGGATAACCTACAATGAGCAGTTCTTC. It yields the protein CASSYEAGGITYNEQFF.